This T cell receptor (beta chain) comes out of a study of blood T cell repertoires in COVID-19. Study summary: Italy, Spain and the United States were the sources of the convalescent and acute COVID-19 samples. Sample material is recorded as cDNA or gDNA derived from T cells, B-cell-depleted T cells, or PBMCs.

Original processing notes: Estimation of nucleated cell counts was performed using reference gene primer amplification. The data were produced by immunoSEQ multiplex PCR, yet TCRdb's version contains in-frame clones alone and is incomplete. The V and J calls and clone size were taken over from that table, and D and trimming were inferred from the DNA. The top ten hold around 8% of the sample, which has over 150,000 clones, roughly 84% seen once. With 4 bases clipped from V and 7 bases from J, the junction kept 3 bases outside the gene matches. There are 13 residues in the CDR3. Germline loops: CDR1 MGHRA, CDR2 YSYEKL.

Sequenced sample: peripheral blood. The rearrangement joins TRBV4-1 to TRBJ1-2; 10 positions agree with TRBD1. This receptor was obtained from a woman aged 60 to 75 with COVID-19, enrolled during active disease. The CDR3 bases are TGCGCCAGCAGCCGTGGACAGGGGGGTGGCTACACCTTC. This translates into CASSRGQGGGYTF.